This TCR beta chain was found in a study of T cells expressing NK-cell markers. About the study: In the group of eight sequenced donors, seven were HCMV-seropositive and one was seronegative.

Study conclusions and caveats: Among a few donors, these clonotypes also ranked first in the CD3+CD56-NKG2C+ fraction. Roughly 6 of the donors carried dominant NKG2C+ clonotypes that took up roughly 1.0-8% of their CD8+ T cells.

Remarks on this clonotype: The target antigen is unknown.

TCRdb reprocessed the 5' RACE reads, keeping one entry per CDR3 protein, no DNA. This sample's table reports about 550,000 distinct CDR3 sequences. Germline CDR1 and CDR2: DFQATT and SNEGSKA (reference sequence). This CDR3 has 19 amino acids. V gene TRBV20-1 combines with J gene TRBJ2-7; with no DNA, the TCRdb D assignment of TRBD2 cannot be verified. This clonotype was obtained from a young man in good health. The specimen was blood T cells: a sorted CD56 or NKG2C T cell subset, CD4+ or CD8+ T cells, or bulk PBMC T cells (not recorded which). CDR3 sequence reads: CTSQHLEFTPGLADYEQYF.